Listed below are T cell receptor beta chains from one sample, sequenced in a study of blood T cell repertoires in COVID-19. The data were produced by immunoSEQ multiplex PCR, yet TCRdb's version contains in-frame clones alone and is incomplete. The sample holds a few hundred thousand clones, about 90% seen once. The specimen was PBMCs or T cells enriched from blood (not recorded which). These receptor sequences come from a young woman who had recovered from COVID-19. The CDR3 runs from the conserved cysteine through the conserved F or W. D genes are given only for firm matches. Part of the rows lack a size; the others show once, few, many or a class for expanded clones.

v_call	clone_size	j_call	d_call	cdr3_aa	cdr3_nt
TRBV7-9	.	TRBJ1-4	TRBD1	CASTDTQGDEKLFF	TGTGCCAGCACCGACACACAGGGGGATGAAAAACTGTTTTTT
TRBV18	.	TRBJ2-7	.	CASSPQRDNNEQYF	TGTGCCAGCTCACCTCAACGGGACAATAACGAGCAGTACTTC
TRBV5-1	.	TRBJ1-2	TRBD1	CASSLSPGGPANYGYTF	TGCGCCAGCAGCTTGTCTCCAGGGGGCCCCGCTAACTATGGCTACACCTTC
TRBV11-2	.	TRBJ1-6	.	CASSLSTGSRSPLHF	TGTGCCAGCAGCTTAAGCACGGGTTCACGATCACCCCTCCACTTT
TRBV7-2	.	TRBJ2-5	TRBD1	CASSLGRGQEETQYF	TGTGCCAGCAGCTTAGGCAGGGGGCAGGAAGAGACCCAGTACTTC
TRBV7-9	.	TRBJ2-7	.	CASSHGLDEQYF	TGTGCCAGCAGCCATGGCCTGGACGAGCAGTACTTC
TRBV7-9	.	TRBJ2-1	.	CASSLAGRGVSYNEQFF	TGTGCCAGCAGCTTAGCGGGGAGAGGCGTCTCCTACAATGAGCAGTTCTTC
TRBV27	.	TRBJ1-5	TRBD1	CASSSYPDRASNQPQHF	TGTGCCAGCAGCTCATACCCGGACAGGGCAAGCAATCAGCCCCAGCATTTT
TRBV28	few	TRBJ1-3	.	CASRLQNSGNTIYF	TGTGCCAGCAGACTACAAAACTCTGGAAACACCATATATTTT
TRBV6-1	.	TRBJ2-1	TRBD2	CASSEMAGEYNEQFF	TGTGCCAGCAGTGAAATGGCGGGGGAATACAATGAGCAGTTCTTC
TRBV6-1	.	TRBJ1-4	.	CASSDNSATNEKLFF	TGTGCCAGCAGTGACAACAGTGCAACTAATGAAAAACTGTTTTTT
TRBV11-2	.	TRBJ1-2	TRBD1	CASRPNRDSPPKGYTF	TGTGCCAGCAGGCCGAACCGGGACAGCCCTCCGAAGGGCTACACCTTC
TRBV29-1	few	TRBJ1-1	TRBD1	CSAGQAYEAFF	TGCAGCGCGGGACAGGCCTATGAAGCTTTCTTT
TRBV10-3	.	TRBJ2-1	TRBD2	CAISPNSGTSYNEQFF	TGTGCCATCAGCCCCAATAGCGGGACCTCCTACAATGAGCAGTTCTTC
TRBV11-2	.	TRBJ1-2	.	CASTHAGGRDGYTF	TGTGCCAGCACGCACGCCGGGGGGCGCGATGGCTACACCTTC
TRBV10-3	.	TRBJ2-7	.	CAISDNTRAPYEQYF	TGTGCCATCAGTGATAACACGAGGGCCCCCTACGAGCAGTACTTC
TRBV4-3	.	TRBJ2-1	.	CASSSKGTGEDEQFF	TGCGCCAGCAGCTCCAAGGGTACGGGAGAGGATGAGCAGTTCTTC